This T cell receptor (beta chain) came from a study of patients and donors after allogeneic stem cell transplantation. The table lists this clonotype with many counts. TCRdb used MiXCR to reprocess the RT-PCR reads, holding one entry per CDR3 protein. The sample contains approximately 430,000 distinct CDR3 sequences, around 16% of which appear only once. The CDR3 has 14 amino acids. V trimming: 3 bases; J trimming: 1 base; junction bases outside the gene matches: 1. V and J are TRBV12-3 or TRBV12-4 and TRBJ1-1, with 8 bases that match TRBD1. Sequencing was performed on blood, either unsorted or a sorted T cell fraction (not recorded which). The TCR comes from a human donor who was either an allogeneic HSCT recipient or a stem cell or donor lymphocyte infusion donor (not recorded which). It is not recorded whose cells these are; they may come from a transplant donor. The CDR3 region has the DNA TGTGCCAGCAGTTTGGACAGGGCGAACACTGAAGCTTTCTTT. Its translation: CASSLDRANTEAFF.